This TCR beta chain was recorded in a study of T cell responses to AZD1222 COVID-19 vaccine. With respect to this clone: Its specificity is unknown.

Produced via immunoSEQ multiplex PCR; TCRdb's table is partial and in-frame only. The sample includes 140,000 to 150,000 clones, approximately 89% of them seen just once. Study results and limitations: Repertoires in all cases were sampled only once the peak T cell response had passed. Possibly, clonal diversity was underestimated; donors were largely white British and included more females. Seropositive status at baseline applied to only 5 to 7 AZD1222 recipients.

The CDR3 is 14 residues long. Germline-derived CDR1 and CDR2 are MDHEN and SYDVKM. V gave up 3 bases and J gave up 4 bases, with 13 bases separating them. Sequences were derived from peripheral blood, sampled on day 0 of AZD1222 vaccination. The sequence came from an adult in good health. The gene calls are TRBV28 and TRBJ2-7; unclear D gene. Here the CDR3 DNA reads TGTGCCAGCAGTTTTTTTTCCCCCGGTTACGAGCAGTACTTC. Translated: CASSFFSPGYEQYF.